This T cell receptor (beta chain) was retrieved from a study of human T cells and chemical hapten exposure. CDR3 length: 15 amino acids. Trimming pared 4 bases from V and 5 bases from J, leaving 15 bases between. Germline-derived CDR1 and CDR2 are MNHEY and SVGEGT. This clonotype was counted ten times or more. The time point: patch test 3, about 24 weeks after DPC sensitization. Treatment in this sample: therapeutic diphenylcyclopropenone sensitization with weekly scalp DPC. TCRdb re-derived calls from the RACE reads in MiXCR, one entry per CDR3 protein. The sample holds tens of thousands of distinct CDR3 sequences, around 6% seen once.

Sample: whole blood, taken in connection with sensitization to the hapten diphenylcyclopropenone (DPC). V gene TRBV6-2 or TRBV6-3 combines with J gene TRBJ2-1; a weak D match, TRBD1 (6 bases). The clonotype originates from a man in his thirties or forties with alopecia areata. Some clones in this sample may be carry-over from other donors' samples. DNA for the CDR3: TGTGCCAGCAGTTGGGCCCCTGGGACAAACAATGAGCAGTTCTTC. Protein sequence: CASSWAPGTNNEQFF.